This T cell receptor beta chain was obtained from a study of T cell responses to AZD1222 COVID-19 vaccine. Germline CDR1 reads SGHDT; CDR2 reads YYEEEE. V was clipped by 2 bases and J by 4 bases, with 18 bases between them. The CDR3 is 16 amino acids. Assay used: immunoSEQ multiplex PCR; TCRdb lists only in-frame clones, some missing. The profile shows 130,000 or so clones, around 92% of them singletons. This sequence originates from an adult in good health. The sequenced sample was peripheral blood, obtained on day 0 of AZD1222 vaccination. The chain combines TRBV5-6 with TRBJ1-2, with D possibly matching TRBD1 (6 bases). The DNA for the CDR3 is TGTGCCAGCAGCTTCTTCAGGGATGTGGGGGCCTATGGCTACACCTTC. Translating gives CASSFFRDVGAYGYTF.